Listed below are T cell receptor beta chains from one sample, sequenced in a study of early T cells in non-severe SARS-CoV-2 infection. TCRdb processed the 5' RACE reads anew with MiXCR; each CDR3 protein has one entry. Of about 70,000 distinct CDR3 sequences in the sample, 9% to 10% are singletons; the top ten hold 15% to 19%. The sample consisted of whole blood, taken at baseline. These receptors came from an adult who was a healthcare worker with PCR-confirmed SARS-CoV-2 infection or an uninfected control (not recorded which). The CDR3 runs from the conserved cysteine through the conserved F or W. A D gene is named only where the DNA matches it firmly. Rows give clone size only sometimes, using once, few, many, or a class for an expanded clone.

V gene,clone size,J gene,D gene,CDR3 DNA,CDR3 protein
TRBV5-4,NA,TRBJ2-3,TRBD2,TGTGCCAGCAGCTTGAGTTCTAGCGGGGCGACGAATACAGATACGCAGTATTTT,CASSLSSSGATNTDTQYF
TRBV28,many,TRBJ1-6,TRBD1,TGTGCCAGCAGAGCGGGACAGGGTAATTCACCCCTCCACTTT,CASRAGQGNSPLHF
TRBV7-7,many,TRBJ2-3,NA,TGTGCCAGCAGCGGACACGTCACAGATACGCAGTATTTT,CASSGHVTDTQYF
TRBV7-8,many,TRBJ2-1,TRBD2,TGTGCCAGCAGCGGCATTGGGCGGGGGTCGGACAATGAGCAGTTCTTC,CASSGIGRGSDNEQFF
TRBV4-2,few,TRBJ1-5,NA,TGTGCCAGCAGCCGCATCGGAGCGGGGCAGCCCCAGCATTTT,CASSRIGAGQPQHF
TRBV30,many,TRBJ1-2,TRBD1,TGTGCCTGGAGCCATACAGGGGATGGCTACACCTTC,CAWSHTGDGYTF
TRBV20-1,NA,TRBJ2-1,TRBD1,TGCAGTGCCCAAACGGGACAGATCAATGAGCAGTTCTTC,CSAQTGQINEQFF
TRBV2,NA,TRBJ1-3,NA,TGTGCCAGCAGTGAATATGGAGGGCAAGGAAACACCATATATTTT,CASSEYGGQGNTIYF
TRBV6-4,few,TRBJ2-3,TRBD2,TGTGCCAGCAGGGGACTCGGACTAGCGGTCCAGGAGGACGAAGCACCTAGCTCAGATACGCAGTATTTT,CASRGLGLAVQEDEAPSSDTQYF
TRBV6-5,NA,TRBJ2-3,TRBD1,TGTGCCAGCAGTTACTCGATTTACACAGGGGATAAAGATACGCAGTATTTT,CASSYSIYTGDKDTQYF
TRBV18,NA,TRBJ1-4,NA,TGTGCCAGCTCACCATTCGACGGTCCTAATGAAAAACTGTTTTTT,CASSPFDGPNEKLFF
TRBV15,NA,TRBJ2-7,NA,TGTGCCACCAGCGCCCAAAGGAGGGGGCCCGAGCAGTACTTC,CATSAQRRGPEQYF
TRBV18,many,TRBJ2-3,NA,TGTGCCAGCTCACCAGGGACAAGCACAGATACGCAGTATTTT,CASSPGTSTDTQYF
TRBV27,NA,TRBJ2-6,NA,TGTGCCAGCCAAGTAAGGTCTGGGGCCAACGTCCTGACTTTC,CASQVRSGANVLTF
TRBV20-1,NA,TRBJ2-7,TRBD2,TGCAGTGCTAGAGACGGACTAGCCTACGAGCAGTACTTC,CSARDGLAYEQYF
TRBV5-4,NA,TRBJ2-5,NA,TGTGCCAGCAGCAGGACGTACCAAGAGACCCAGTACTTC,CASSRTYQETQYF
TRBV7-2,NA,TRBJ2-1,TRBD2,TGTGCCAGCAGCCTCGCTAGCGGGAGGGTGTTCTTC,CASSLASGRVFF
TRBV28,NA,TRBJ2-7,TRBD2,TGTGCCAGCAGCAGCGGGACTAGCGGGTTCTACGAGCAGTACTTC,CASSSGTSGFYEQYF
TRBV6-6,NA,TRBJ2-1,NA,TGTGCCAGCAGTTACTCGGACTCTTACAATGAGCAGTTCTTC,CASSYSDSYNEQFF
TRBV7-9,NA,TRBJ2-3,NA,TGTGCCAGCAGCTTAGCGACAGGCAGCTTACAAAACACAGATACGCAGTATTTT,CASSLATGSLQNTDTQYF
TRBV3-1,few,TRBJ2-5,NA,TGTGCCAGCAGCCAGTACGGGTTAGCCGAAGCCCAGTACTTC,CASSQYGLAEAQYF
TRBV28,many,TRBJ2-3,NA,TGTGCCAGCAGTTTAACGGGAACTAGCACAGATACGCAGTATTTT,CASSLTGTSTDTQYF
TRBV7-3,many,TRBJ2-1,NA,TGTGCCAGCAGCCCGTACCCGTCAGGGCACAATGAGCAGTTCTTC,CASSPYPSGHNEQFF
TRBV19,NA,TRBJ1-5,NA,TGTGCCAGTAGTCTAGAGACAAGTCAGCCCCAGCATTTT,CASSLETSQPQHF
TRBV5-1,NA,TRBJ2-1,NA,TGCGCCAGCAGCTTTCCCCACGGAGAAGATAACAATGAGCAGTTCTTC,CASSFPHGEDNNEQFF
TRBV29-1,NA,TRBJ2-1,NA,TGCAGCGTTGAACTTCTACTTGAGCAGTTCTTC,CSVELLLEQFF
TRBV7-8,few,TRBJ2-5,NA,TGTGCCAGCAGCTTAGGGTTGGCCAGCCAAGAGACCCAGTACTTC,CASSLGLASQETQYF
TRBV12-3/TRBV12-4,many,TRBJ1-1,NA,TGTGCCAGCAGGTCAACAGGGATGAACACTGAAGCTTTCTTT,CASRSTGMNTEAFF
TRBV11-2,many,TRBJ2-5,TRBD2,TGTGCCAGCAGCCAATTGAGGCTACTAGCGCGACAAGAGACCCAGTACTTC,CASSQLRLLARQETQYF
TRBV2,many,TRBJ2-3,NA,TGTGCCAGCCGTAGGATCCCCACAGATACGCAGTATTTT,CASRRIPTDTQYF
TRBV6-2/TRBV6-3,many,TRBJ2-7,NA,TGTGCCAGCAGCCACACAGGACCCTACGAGCAGTACTTC,CASSHTGPYEQYF
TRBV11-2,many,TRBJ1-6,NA,TGTGCCAGCAGCTTTCTTAGTCTACAGGGAAGTAATTCACCCCTCCACTTT,CASSFLSLQGSNSPLHF